This T cell receptor beta chain was retrieved from a study of graft-versus-host responses after intestinal transplantation. Overall study findings and caveats: Some GvH clones appeared in ileal mucosa or blood before recipient bone marrow.

Comment on this clone: What it binds is unknown.

Trimming stripped 6 bases from V and 5 bases from J, with 8 bases between. Germline CDR1 is LNHDA and CDR2 is SQIVND (reference sequence). CDR3 length: 13 amino acids. Assay: immunoSEQ multiplex PCR; the TCRdb copy retains only in-frame clones and omits some. The table lists some 76,000 clones, around 86% of them singletons. The receptor was isolated from a human donor who was the organ donor for an intestinal transplant. The gene calls are TRBV19 and TRBJ1-6; D not certain. The sample here was unstimulated CD8+ T cells sorted from spleen or lymph node cells, taken before transplant. The CDR3 loop is CASSRTDNSPLHF. CDR3 DNA sequence: TGTGCCAGTAGCAGGACGGATAATTCACCCCTCCACTTT.